The rows below give T cell receptor beta chains drawn from one sample of a study of T cell repertoires in cytomegalovirus infection. In TCRdb, the reads were re-called with MiXCR into one record per CDR3 protein. The repertoire includes over 300,000 distinct CDR3 sequences, approximately 9.5% of them detected once, and over 3.5% sits in the top ten. Sequenced input: PBMCs. These receptors were collected from a human donor in good health (CMV status not recorded). Some clones in this sample may be carry-over from other donors' samples. CDR3s include the opening cysteine and the closing phenylalanine or tryptophan. Each record gives: V gene, clone size, D gene, J gene, CDR3 protein, CDR3 DNA. A D gene is named only where the DNA matches it firmly. Clone size, where shown, is once, few, many, or a class for clones that have expanded.

>TRBV12-3/TRBV12-4|many|.|TRBJ2-3
CASSSQGGGLSTDTQYF
TGTGCCAGCAGTTCTCAAGGGGGAGGGCTAAGCACAGATACGCAGTATTTT
>TRBV6-2/TRBV6-3|.|TRBD2|TRBJ2-1
CASSYPAGGLAFSNEQFF
TGTGCCAGCAGTTACCCCGCGGGGGGACTAGCGTTTTCCAATGAGCAGTTCTTC
>TRBV15|few|.|TRBJ2-7
CATSRGSGPVPYEQYF
TGTGCCACCAGCAGAGGTTCGGGACCGGTACCCTACGAGCAGTACTTC
>TRBV7-6|many|.|TRBJ2-5
CASTAGGSQETQYF
TGTGCCAGCACCGCCGGGGGTTCCCAAGAGACCCAGTACTTC
>TRBV20-1|few|TRBD1|TRBJ1-1
CSVYRGRTEAFF
TGCAGTGTTTACAGGGGAAGAACTGAAGCTTTCTTT
>TRBV19|many|.|TRBJ2-7
CASSIGPGYEQYF
TGTGCCAGTAGTATAGGTCCGGGCTACGAGCAGTACTTC
>TRBV7-2|many|TRBD2|TRBJ2-1
CAIGDGGGAEQFF
TGTGCCATAGGAGACGGCGGGGGGGCTGAGCAGTTCTTC
>TRBV19|.|TRBD2|TRBJ2-1
CASSGGREQFF
TGTGCCAGCTCGGGGGGGCGGGAGCAGTTCTTC
>TRBV11-2|many|.|TRBJ2-4
CASSRNSWAGGNIQYF
TGTGCCAGCAGCCGAAATTCGTGGGCCGGGGGAAACATTCAGTACTTC
>TRBV7-2|.|TRBD2|TRBJ2-1
CASSSPIGTSGSYNEQFF
TGTGCCAGCAGCTCCCCAATCGGGACTAGCGGCTCCTACAATGAGCAGTTCTTC
>TRBV7-9|many|TRBD2|TRBJ2-5
CASSHTSGGRSQTQYF
TGTGCCAGCAGCCACACTAGCGGGGGGAGATCGCAGACCCAGTACTTC
>TRBV12-3/TRBV12-4|.|.|TRBJ2-1
CASSPGAEQFF
TGTGCCAGCAGCCCAGGGGCCGAGCAGTTCTTC
>TRBV3-1|few|TRBD2|TRBJ2-1
CASSQEGSGKQFF
TGTGCCAGCAGCCAAGAAGGCAGCGGGAAGCAGTTCTTC
>TRBV5-4|many|.|TRBJ2-1
CASSLAWRVTYNEQFF
TGTGCCAGCAGCTTGGCCTGGCGGGTGACCTACAATGAGCAGTTCTTC
>TRBV6-6|many|TRBD2|TRBJ2-7
CASSLSGKRGYEQYF
TGTGCCAGCAGTCTAAGCGGGAAGAGGGGTTACGAGCAGTACTTC
>TRBV7-2|many|TRBD1|TRBJ1-2
CASSLEGGTGGHYGYTF
TGTGCCAGCAGCTTAGAAGGGGGGACAGGGGGGCACTATGGCTACACCTTC
>TRBV15|.|.|TRBJ1-4
CATSRDHRNEKLFF
TGTGCCACCAGCAGAGATCACCGGAATGAAAAACTGTTTTTT
>TRBV6-6|many|TRBD1|TRBJ2-1
CASSYPSGTGVNEQFF
TGTGCCAGCAGTTACCCTTCTGGGACAGGGGTTAATGAGCAGTTCTTC
>TRBV12-3/TRBV12-4|.|TRBD1|TRBJ1-2
CASSFLDRANYGYTF
TGTGCCAGCAGTTTTCTGGACAGGGCTAACTATGGCTACACCTTC
>TRBV7-2|many|TRBD2|TRBJ2-7
CASSLPGLAREQYF
TGTGCCAGCAGCTTGCCGGGACTAGCGAGGGAGCAGTACTTC
>TRBV12-3/TRBV12-4|few|.|TRBJ1-1
CASSWGVNTEAFF
TGTGCCAGCAGTTGGGGTGTGAACACTGAAGCTTTCTTT
>TRBV6-5|few|.|TRBJ1-6
CASSYSTGRVSPLHF
TGTGCCAGCAGTTACTCGACGGGGAGAGTCTCACCCCTCCACTTT
>TRBV7-6|many|TRBD2|TRBJ2-1
CASSLPSAMAGGYNEQFF
TGTGCCAGCAGCTTACCTTCCGCGATGGCGGGGGGGTACAATGAGCAGTTCTTC
>TRBV20-1|.|TRBD1|TRBJ2-1
CSAIGTVFQGNEQFF
TGCAGTGCCATCGGGACAGTGTTCCAGGGGAATGAGCAGTTCTTC
>TRBV7-6|few|.|TRBJ1-1
CASSLEGGGSRDEAFF
TGTGCCAGCAGCTTAGAGGGGGGTGGGTCCCGAGATGAAGCTTTCTTT
>TRBV6-2/TRBV6-3|many|TRBD1|TRBJ1-1
CASSYGRGTVNTEAFF
TGTGCCAGCAGTTACGGTCGGGGGACAGTGAACACTGAAGCTTTCTTT
>TRBV6-2/TRBV6-3|few|TRBD2|TRBJ2-1
CASRGLGGEFF
TGTGCCAGCAGAGGACTAGGAGGGGAGTTCTTC
>TRBV7-9|many|.|TRBJ2-2
CASKRTENTGELFF
TGTGCCAGCAAACGGACAGAGAACACCGGGGAGCTGTTTTTT
>TRBV7-2|many|TRBD1|TRBJ1-1
CASSRTGGVNTEAFF
TGTGCCAGCAGCCGGACAGGGGGGGTGAACACTGAAGCTTTCTTT
>TRBV7-2|many|.|TRBJ2-5
CASSLWGRDQETQYF
TGTGCCAGCAGCTTATGGGGACGGGACCAAGAGACCCAGTACTTC
>TRBV12-3/TRBV12-4|many|TRBD2|TRBJ2-1
CASRTSGSGNEQFF
TGTGCCAGCAGGACTAGCGGGAGTGGCAATGAGCAGTTCTTC
>TRBV7-9|.|.|TRBJ2-7
CASSLGLGQQFYEQYF
TGTGCCAGCAGCTTAGGGCTGGGACAACAGTTCTACGAGCAGTACTTC
>TRBV7-9|.|.|TRBJ1-3
CASSPQGGISGNTIYF
TGTGCCAGCAGCCCGCAGGGCGGTATCTCTGGAAACACCATATATTTT
>TRBV12-3/TRBV12-4|many|TRBD1|TRBJ1-1
CASSLRGQGGGAEAFF
TGTGCCAGCAGTTTAAGGGGACAGGGTGGAGGGGCTGAAGCTTTCTTT
>TRBV4-2|few|.|TRBJ2-3
CASSLELDTQYF
TGTGCCAGCAGCTTAGAGTTGGATACGCAGTATTTT
>TRBV7-2|many|.|TRBJ1-2
CASSLVVSFAF
TGTGCCAGCAGCTTAGTAGTGTCTTTCGCCTTC
>TRBV19|many|TRBD2|TRBJ2-3
CARFSGSSTDTQYF
TGTGCACGGTTTAGCGGGTCTAGCACAGATACGCAGTATTTT